The clone carrying this TCR beta chain was counted between two and nine times. Its matching antigen is unknown. Trimming took off 0 bases at V and 8 bases at J, with 12 bases between the two ends. The CDR3 runs 15 residues. CDR1 is SGDLS and CDR2 is YYNGEE in the germline V gene. TCRdb redid the calling of the reads with MiXCR, one entry per CDR3 protein. The sample includes fewer than 350,000 distinct CDR3 sequences, 9.5% of them seen just once. The data are from a study of T cell repertoires in cytomegalovirus infection. Study background: Public signatures in TCR beta pointed to CMV infection and matching HLA type.

Study-wide points: Pooled public TCR beta family frequency picked out CMV carriers with the relevant HLA. What dominated the ex vivo response were HLA-C-restricted CMV-specific TCR beta clonotypes.

V usage is TRBV9 and J usage is TRBJ1-6; D possibly corresponds to TRBD1 (6 bases). The TCR sequence derives from a human donor in good health (CMV status not recorded). Some clones in this sample may be carry-over from other donors' samples. The sample taken for sequencing was PBMCs. CDR3 sequence: CASSVAVGADSPLHF. CDR3 nucleotide sequence: TGTGCCAGCAGCGTAGCTGTGGGGGCTGATTCACCCCTCCACTTT. The variable domain in full, completed from reference TRBV9 and TRBJ1-6, reads DSGVTQTPKHLITATGQRVTLRCSPRSGDLSVYWYQQSLDQGLQFLIQYYNGEERAKGNILERFSAQQFPDLHSELNLSSLELGDSALYFCASSVAVGADSPLHFGNGTRLTVT.